The 5 T cell receptor beta chains below come from one sample, sequenced in a study of blood T cell repertoires in COVID-19. Clones were read by immunoSEQ multiplex PCR, and TCRdb kept only the in-frame ones, dropping some. The data contain a few hundred thousand clones, 85% of them singletons. The sample comprised PBMCs or T cells enriched from blood (not recorded which). The receptor set was obtained from a woman between 45 and 65 years old who had been exposed to COVID-19.

The chain uses TRBV27 and TRBJ1-6; D gene unclear. Germline lookup yields CDR1 MNHEY and CDR2 SMNVEV (reference sequence). V was pared by 8 bases and J by 6 bases, with 11 bases between. The CDR3 extends over 13 amino acids. The CDR3 region is CASARLSNSPLHF. CDR3 sequence (DNA): TGTGCCAGCGCGCGGTTATCTAATTCACCCCTCCACTTT.

The chain recombines TRBV4-3 with TRBJ2-1, with TRBD2 matching over 12 bases. The CDR3 is 16 residues long. Germline CDR1 and CDR2: LGHNA and YSLEER. Trimming cost V 3 bases and J 4 bases; bases outside gene matches: 4. CDR3 coding DNA: TGCGCCAGCAGCCAGGCTGGACTAGCGGGGTACAATGAGCAGTTCTTC. Translating it yields CASSQAGLAGYNEQFF.

This chain uses TRBV2 with TRBJ2-7, with 7 bases that match TRBD1. This CDR3 comprises 14 residues. Germline lookup yields CDR1 SNHLY and CDR2 FYNNEI. Germline trimming cut 6 bases from V and 3 bases from J; bases unmatched to any gene: 8. The CDR3 coding sequence is TGTGCCAGCAGGGAGCCGGGACAGTTCTACGAGCAGTACTTC. Protein product: CASREPGQFYEQYF.

The rearrangement uses TRBV2 and TRBJ2-3; tentative D call: TRBD1 (6 bases). V was clipped by 4 bases and J by 0 bases, with 17 bases between them. CDR3 size: 17 residues. The germline V gene has CDR1 SNHLY and CDR2 FYNNEI. The CDR3 reads CASSVNPDRSSTDTQYF. The CDR3 DNA reads as TGTGCCAGCAGTGTGAATCCTGACAGGTCTAGCACAGATACGCAGTATTTT.

This chain joins TRBV3-1 (or the pseudogene TRBV3-2) and TRBJ2-2; 9 bases fit TRBD2. The CDR3 loop spans 16 amino acids. Germline CDR1 is LGHDT and CDR2 is YNNKEL (reference sequence). Trimming took 2 bases from V and 4 from J; bases not matched to a gene: 5. The CDR3 DNA follows: TGTGCCAGCAGCCAACATAGCGGGGGCGGCACCGGGGAGCTGTTTTTT. It codes for CASSQHSGGGTGELFF.